A selection of T cell receptor beta chains follows, all from one sample in a study of blood T cell repertoires in COVID-19. Measured with immunoSEQ multiplex PCR; TCRdb has only the in-frame clones, and not every one. The sample includes more than 200,000 clones, around nine tenths seen only once; the top ten take 1.5% to 2%. The sample consisted of PBMCs or T cells enriched from blood (not recorded which). The receptor source for this set is a woman aged 45-65 years who had recovered from COVID-19. CDR3s include the opening cysteine and the closing phenylalanine or tryptophan. The D gene is left open where the match is weak. Size values are once, few and many counts, or a class for expanded clones, and some rows have none.

>.|TRBJ2-5|TRBV11-3|13|.
CASSIRTGETQYF
TGTGCCAGCAGCATTCGGACTGGGGAGACCCAGTACTTC
>.|TRBJ2-5|TRBV6-5|15|.
CASSYHGGVQETQYF
TGTGCCAGCAGTTACCACGGAGGGGTTCAAGAGACCCAGTACTTC
>.|TRBJ1-1|TRBV6-5|14|.
CASSYSISGTEAFF
TGTGCCAGCAGTTACTCGATATCGGGGACTGAAGCTTTCTTT
>.|TRBJ1-3|TRBV14|19|few
CASSQVSSSGIKGGNTIYF
TGTGCCAGCAGCCAAGTATCTTCGTCAGGGATTAAGGGTGGAAACACCATATATTTT
>TRBD2|TRBJ2-3|TRBV19|16|.
CASSARLAGSADTQYF
TGTGCCAGTAGTGCCCGACTAGCGGGCTCGGCAGATACGCAGTATTTT
>TRBD2|TRBJ2-1|TRBV29-1|14|.
CSVDRTSGDNEQFF
TGCAGCGTTGATCGGACTAGCGGCGACAATGAGCAGTTCTTC
>.|TRBJ1-5|TRBV10-1|14|.
CASRKTLDHQPQHF
TGCGCCAGCAGGAAAACACTAGACCATCAGCCCCAGCATTTT
>.|TRBJ1-5|TRBV2|14|.
CASSEDSSNQPQHF
TGTGCCAGCAGTGAGGACAGTAGCAATCAGCCCCAGCATTTT
>TRBD2|TRBJ2-1|TRBV14|14|.
CASSRRLAGEEQFF
TGTGCCAGCAGCCGCCGACTAGCGGGAGAGGAGCAGTTCTTC
>TRBD2|TRBJ2-5|TRBV30|14|.
CAWSAGLDEETQYF
TGTGCCTGGAGTGCGGGACTAGATGAGGAGACCCAGTACTTC
>TRBD2|TRBJ2-2|TRBV4-2|17|.
CASSQVASGSISGELFF
TGTGCCAGCAGCCAAGTTGCTAGCGGGAGCATCTCAGGGGAGCTGTTTTTT
>TRBD1|TRBJ1-1|TRBV28|15|.
CASSAPRTGETEAFF
TGTGCCAGCAGTGCCCCGAGGACAGGGGAAACTGAAGCTTTCTTT